This T cell receptor (beta chain) was recovered during a study of T-cell memory formation after mild COVID-19. Study background: There were largely donor-specific TCR clusters.

Trimming removed 2 bases at V and 1 base at J, with 9 bases between. The CDR3 is made up of 14 amino acids. Germline-derived CDR1 and CDR2 are SGHRS and YFSETQ. Study-wide findings and caveats: Whether day 37 second-wave clones are SARS-CoV-2-specific was not confirmed.

TCRdb re-called the 5' RACE reads through MiXCR, storing one row per CDR3 protein. The table shows nearly 350,000 distinct CDR3 sequences, with 10% to 15% occurring only once. This clonotype was seen repeatedly, ten times or more. Its antigen remains unidentified. The chain couples TRBV5-1 to TRBJ1-1; tentative D call: TRBD1 (5 bases). The sequence came from a man aged 18-30 years who had mild COVID-19 (a few samples of this study predate the infection). Cell type and time point are not known. Sequenced material: PBMCs or a T cell subset sorted from them (not recorded which). CDR3 in DNA: TGCGCCAGCAGCTTCATCGGGGGGAACACTGAAGCTTTCTTT. Translation gives CASSFIGGNTEAFF.